Given below is one T cell receptor beta chain in context. Its antigen is as yet unknown. PCR amplification relied on 60 Vbeta primers (plus 13 Jbeta primers). Sequencing used immunoSEQ multiplex PCR; TCRdb keeps in-frame clones, though not all of them. Its listing shows 200,000 to 250,000 clones. These data are taken from a study of cytomegalovirus exposure and HLA in healthy donors. Broader study findings: Earlier findings revealed that most TCR beta V segments proved productive either about 87% or about 30% of the time.

The receptor was isolated from a girl aged 2 to 9 in good health and CMV-seropositive. The sample taken for sequencing was PBMCs.

CDR3 nucleotides: TGTGCCAGCAGCACCCGGACAGGTCAGGAGACCCAGTACTTC. The encoded protein is CASSTRTGQETQYF. The rearrangement uses TRBV5-4 and TRBJ2-5, with 7 bases fitting TRBD1. This CDR3 has 14 amino acids. Germline CDR1 reads SGHNT; CDR2 reads YYREEE (reference sequence). V lost 4 bases and J lost 5; bases outside the gene matches: 8.